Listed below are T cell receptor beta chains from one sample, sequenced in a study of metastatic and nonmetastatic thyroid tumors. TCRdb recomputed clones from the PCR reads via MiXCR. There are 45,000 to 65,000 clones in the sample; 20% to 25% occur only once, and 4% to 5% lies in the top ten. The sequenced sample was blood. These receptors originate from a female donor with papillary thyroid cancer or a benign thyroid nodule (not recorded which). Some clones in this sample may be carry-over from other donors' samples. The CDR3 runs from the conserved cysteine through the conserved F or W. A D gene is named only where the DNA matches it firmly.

CDR3: CASSSTRGDTEAFF
D: .
V: TRBV7-3
J: TRBJ1-1

CDR3: CDSSYSSESYYEQYF
D: .
V: TRBV6-2/TRBV6-3
J: TRBJ2-7

CDR3: CATSRRTGVMNTEAFF
D: TRBD1
V: TRBV15
J: TRBJ1-1

CDR3: CASSSGEVSNQPQHF
D: .
V: TRBV5-1
J: TRBJ1-5

CDR3: CASSPYATGRQTFF
D: TRBD1
V: TRBV7-8
J: TRBJ1-1

CDR3: CASSLGFLSGANVLTF
D: .
V: TRBV5-1
J: TRBJ2-6

CDR3: CASSFQRGTYNEQFF
D: TRBD2
V: TRBV7-8
J: TRBJ2-1

CDR3: CASIAPGGSYNEQFF
D: TRBD2
V: TRBV28
J: TRBJ2-1

CDR3: CASSSLVVEQYF
D: .
V: TRBV7-2
J: TRBJ2-7

CDR3: CSSSPGTVTDTQYF
D: TRBD1
V: TRBV5-1
J: TRBJ2-3

CDR3: CASRLRWNQPQHF
D: .
V: TRBV28
J: TRBJ1-5

CDR3: CASSEAPSGETQYF
D: .
V: TRBV6-1
J: TRBJ2-5

CDR3: CASSPRTSGRDIQYF
D: TRBD2
V: TRBV5-1
J: TRBJ2-4

CDR3: CASSFGPEAGAYTQYF
D: TRBD2
V: TRBV27
J: TRBJ2-3

CDR3: CSARDGTSQETQYF
D: .
V: TRBV20-1
J: TRBJ2-5

CDR3: CASSLAQVRQPQHF
D: .
V: TRBV28
J: TRBJ1-5

CDR3: CASSSLHVSYDQYF
D: .
V: TRBV9
J: TRBJ2-7

CDR3: CASSRLGKTYEQYF
D: .
V: TRBV19
J: TRBJ2-7

CDR3: CASSLSGKRFADTQYF
D: .
V: TRBV12-3/TRBV12-4
J: TRBJ2-3

CDR3: CASVSGGQTHQPQHF
D: TRBD1
V: TRBV28
J: TRBJ1-5

CDR3: CASSDGSTSTDTQYF
D: .
V: TRBV6-4
J: TRBJ2-3

CDR3: CASSPTSGNGETQYF
D: TRBD2
V: TRBV5-4
J: TRBJ2-5

CDR3: CATSDNGLAGYEQYF
D: TRBD2
V: TRBV24-1
J: TRBJ2-7

CDR3: CASSFGKNTEAFF
D: .
V: TRBV13
J: TRBJ1-1

CDR3: CASSYGPIINTEAFF
D: .
V: TRBV5-1
J: TRBJ1-1

CDR3: CAWSEQQGAGNTIYF
D: TRBD1
V: TRBV30
J: TRBJ1-3

CDR3: CASTPTSGYTGELFF
D: TRBD2
V: TRBV5-1
J: TRBJ2-2

CDR3: CAISESQPNQPQHF
D: .
V: TRBV10-3
J: TRBJ1-5

CDR3: CATSTYNKPQHF
D: .
V: TRBV7-2
J: TRBJ1-5

CDR3: CASSASQETQYF
D: .
V: TRBV6-1
J: TRBJ2-5

CDR3: CASSIYGQPGQETQYF
D: .
V: TRBV19
J: TRBJ2-5

CDR3: CASSFSDQMTQYF
D: .
V: TRBV7-7
J: TRBJ2-5

CDR3: CASSLDRAGDNEQFF
D: TRBD1
V: TRBV2
J: TRBJ2-1

CDR3: CASSVALAFRNTIYF
D: .
V: TRBV2
J: TRBJ1-3

CDR3: CASGSQGRTEAFF
D: .
V: TRBV27
J: TRBJ1-1

CDR3: CASSGQVNTEAFF
D: TRBD1
V: TRBV7-9
J: TRBJ1-1

CDR3: CASRAVRAGTESFF
D: .
V: TRBV28
J: TRBJ1-1

CDR3: CASSRAADTQYF
D: .
V: TRBV6-1
J: TRBJ2-5

CDR3: CASSLLPGLARDEQFF
D: TRBD2
V: TRBV27
J: TRBJ2-1

CDR3: CASSQDEAGGPYNEQFF
D: TRBD2
V: TRBV4-2
J: TRBJ2-1